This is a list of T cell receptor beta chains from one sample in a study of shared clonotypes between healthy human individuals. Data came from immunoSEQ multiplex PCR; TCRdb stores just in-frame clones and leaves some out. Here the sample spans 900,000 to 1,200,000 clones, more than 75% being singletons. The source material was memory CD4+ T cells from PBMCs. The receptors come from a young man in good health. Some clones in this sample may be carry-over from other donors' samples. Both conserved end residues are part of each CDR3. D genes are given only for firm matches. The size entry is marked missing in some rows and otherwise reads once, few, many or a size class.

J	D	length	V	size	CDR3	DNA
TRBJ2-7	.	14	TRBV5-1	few	CASSLGPGINEQYF	TGCGCCAGCAGCTTGGGTCCAGGGATAAACGAGCAGTACTTC
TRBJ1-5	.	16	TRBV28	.	CASSFSSGNSNQPQHF	TGTGCCAGCAGTTTTTCATCGGGGAATAGCAATCAGCCCCAGCATTTT
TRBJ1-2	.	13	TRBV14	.	CASSQWQYGGYTF	TGTGCCAGCAGCCAGTGGCAGTATGGTGGCTACACCTTC
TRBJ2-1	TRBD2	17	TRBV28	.	CASSSLAGGGVSDEQFF	TGTGCCAGCAGTTCCCTAGCGGGAGGGGGAGTTTCGGATGAGCAGTTCTTC
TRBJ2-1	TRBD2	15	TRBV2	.	CASSEEGLAGAKQFF	TGTGCCAGCAGTGAAGAAGGACTAGCGGGAGCAAAGCAGTTCTTC
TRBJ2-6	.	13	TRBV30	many	CARGRSGANVLTF	TGTGCCCGGGGTAGATCTGGGGCCAACGTCCTGACTTTC
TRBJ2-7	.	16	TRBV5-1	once	CASSPSDSASSYEQYF	TGCGCCAGCAGCCCCAGTGATTCTGCGAGCTCCTACGAGCAGTACTTC
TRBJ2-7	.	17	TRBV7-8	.	CASSQSPRAYGPYEQYF	TGTGCCAGCAGCCAATCCCCGCGGGCCTATGGTCCCTACGAGCAGTACTTC
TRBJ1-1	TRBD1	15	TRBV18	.	CASSSGTGVVTEAFF	TGTGCCAGCTCATCCGGGACAGGGGTAGTCACTGAAGCTTTCTTT
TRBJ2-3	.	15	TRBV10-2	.	CASSERGTSTDTQYF	TGCGCCAGCAGTGAGCGCGGAACTAGCACAGATACGCAGTATTTT
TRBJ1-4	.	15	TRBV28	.	CASSFSGALGEKLFF	TGTGCCAGCAGTTTTTCAGGGGCTTTGGGTGAAAAACTGTTTTTT
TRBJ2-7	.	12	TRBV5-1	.	CASSFRGSEQYF	TGCGCCAGCAGCTTCCGGGGAAGCGAGCAGTACTTC
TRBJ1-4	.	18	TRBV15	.	CATSREAPTPGRSGKLFF	TGTGCCACCAGCAGAGAGGCACCCACGCCAGGGCGAAGCGGAAAACTGTTTTTT
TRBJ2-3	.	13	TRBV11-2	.	CASSLDTGDTQYF	TGTGCCAGCAGCTTAGATACAGGGGATACGCAGTATTTT
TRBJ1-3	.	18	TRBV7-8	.	CASSYASVGFLSGNTIYF	TGTGCCAGCAGCTACGCCTCGGTCGGTTTCCTCTCTGGAAACACCATATATTTT
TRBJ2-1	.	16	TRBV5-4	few	CASSPQGAGTYNEQFF	TGTGCCAGCAGCCCTCAAGGGGCGGGGACCTACAATGAGCAGTTCTTC
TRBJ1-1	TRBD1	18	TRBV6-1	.	CASSGPFGGTGFFTEAFF	TGTGCCAGCAGTGGGCCTTTCGGCGGGACAGGGTTTTTCACTGAAGCTTTCTTT
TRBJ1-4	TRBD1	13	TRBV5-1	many	CASSRQGNEKLFF	TGCGCCAGCTCGCGACAGGGGAATGAAAAACTGTTTTTT
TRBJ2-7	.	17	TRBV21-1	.	CASSKGGGSGSFYEQYF	TGTGCCAGCAGCAAAGGAGGGGGTAGCGGGAGTTTTTACGAGCAGTACTTC
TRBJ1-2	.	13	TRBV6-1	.	CASRVAPNYGYTF	TGTGCCAGCCGAGTAGCCCCAAACTATGGCTACACCTTC
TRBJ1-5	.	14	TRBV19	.	CASSIGGIDQPQHF	TGTGCCAGTAGTATTGGGGGGATCGATCAGCCCCAGCATTTT
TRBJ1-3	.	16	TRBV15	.	CATSERGALYGNTIYF	TGTGCCACCAGCGAGCGGGGGGCGCTTTATGGAAACACCATATATTTT
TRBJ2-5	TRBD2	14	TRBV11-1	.	CASSWGGGQETQYF	TGTGCCAGCAGCTGGGGCGGGGGCCAAGAGACCCAGTACTTC
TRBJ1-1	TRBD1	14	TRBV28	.	CASSRGAGGSEAFF	TGTGCCAGCAGTCGCGGGGCAGGGGGTTCTGAAGCTTTCTTT
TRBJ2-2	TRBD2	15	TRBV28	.	CASNRVAGFTGELFF	TGTGCCAGCAATCGAGTAGCGGGCTTCACCGGGGAGCTGTTTTTT
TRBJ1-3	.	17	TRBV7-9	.	CASAPVTGGTSGNTIYF	TGTGCCAGCGCCCCGGTGACAGGAGGGACCTCTGGAAACACCATATATTTT
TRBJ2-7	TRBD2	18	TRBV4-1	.	CASSQDWAASGSSYEQYF	TGCGCCAGCAGCCAAGATTGGGCGGCTAGCGGGAGTTCATACGAGCAGTACTTC
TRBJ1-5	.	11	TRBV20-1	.	CSARTGQPQHF	TGCAGTGCTAGAACCGGCCAGCCCCAGCATTTT
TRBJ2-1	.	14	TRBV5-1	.	CASSTGLIYNEQFF	TGCGCCAGCAGCACGGGACTCATCTACAATGAGCAGTTCTTC
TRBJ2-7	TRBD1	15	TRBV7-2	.	CASSFAYGQGSEQYF	TGTGCCAGCAGCTTCGCCTATGGACAGGGCAGCGAGCAGTACTTC
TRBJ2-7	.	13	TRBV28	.	CASRTTASYEQYF	TGTGCCAGCAGAACGACAGCCTCCTACGAGCAGTACTTC
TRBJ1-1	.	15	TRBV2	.	CASSFTGTANTEAFF	TGTGCCAGCAGCTTTACTGGGACGGCCAACACTGAAGCTTTCTTT
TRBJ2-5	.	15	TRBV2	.	CASSAGGQYQETQYF	TGTGCCAGCAGTGCCGGGGGGCAATACCAAGAGACCCAGTACTTC
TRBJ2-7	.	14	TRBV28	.	CASSLAGGPYEQYF	TGTGCCAGCAGTTTAGCGGGTGGACCCTACGAGCAGTACTTC
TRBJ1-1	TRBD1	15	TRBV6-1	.	CASSAFQGANTEAFF	TGTGCCAGCAGTGCCTTTCAGGGGGCCAACACTGAAGCTTTCTTT
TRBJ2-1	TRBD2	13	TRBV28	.	CASSSGRILVEFF	TGTGCCAGTTCTAGCGGGAGGATTTTGGTGGAGTTCTTC
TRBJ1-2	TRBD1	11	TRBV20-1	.	CSARTGYGYTF	TGCAGTGCCAGGACAGGGTACGGCTACACCTTC
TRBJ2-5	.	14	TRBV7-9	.	CASSLGGAGETQYF	TGTGCCAGCAGCTTGGGCGGGGCTGGGGAGACCCAGTACTTC
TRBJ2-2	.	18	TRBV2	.	CASSEETGAGIPTGELFF	TGTGCCAGCAGTGAAGAAACTGGGGCGGGGATCCCCACCGGGGAGCTGTTTTTT
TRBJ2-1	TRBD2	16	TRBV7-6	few	CASSLSGAGGRREQFF	TGTGCCAGCAGCTTATCGGGGGCGGGAGGGCGAAGGGAGCAGTTCTTC
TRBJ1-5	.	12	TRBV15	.	CATSRDNQPQHF	TGTGCCACCAGCAGAGATAATCAGCCCCAGCATTTT